A selection of T cell receptor beta chains follows, all from one sample in a study of vaccination and CD4 T cells after COVID-19. Which antigens these TCRs recognize remains unknown. TCRdb fed the PCR reads into MiXCR, producing one record per CDR3 protein. The table lists about 19,000 distinct CDR3 sequences, about half of them singletons. The sample taken for sequencing was CD4+ T cells from blood, cultured in vitro. Receptor source: a human donor who had recovered from COVID-19. CDR3s include the opening cysteine and the closing phenylalanine or tryptophan. Fields, in order: V gene, clone size, D gene, J gene, CDR3 protein, CDR3 DNA. A D gene is named only where the DNA matches it firmly. The listing skips clone size in some rows; elsewhere it reads once, few, many or a size class.

>TRBV20-1|.|TRBD1|TRBJ2-7
CSAPSPGQGPYEQYF
TGCAGTGCTCCCTCGCCGGGACAGGGACCTTACGAGCAGTACTTC
>TRBV20-1|.|.|TRBJ2-4
CSARSDSRLSIQYF
TGCAGTGCTAGGTCCGACAGTCGGCTTAGCATTCAGTACTTC
>TRBV19|.|.|TRBJ1-3
CASKVLTAGHTIYF
TGTGCCAGTAAGGTGTTAACGGCTGGGCACACCATATATTTT
>TRBV10-3|.|.|TRBJ2-1
CAISDGSSYNEQFF
TGTGCCATCAGCGACGGTAGCTCCTACAATGAGCAGTTCTTC
>TRBV20-1|.|.|TRBJ1-1
CSAKRDRRPMNTEAFF
TGCAGTGCTAAGAGAGACAGGCGGCCTATGAACACTGAAGCTTTCTTT
>TRBV7-2|.|.|TRBJ1-6
CASSLVSNNSPLHF
TGTGCCAGCAGCTTGGTTTCAAATAATTCACCCCTCCACTTT
>TRBV4-2|.|TRBD2|TRBJ2-7
CASSRTSGNSHEQYF
TGTGCCAGCAGCCGGACTAGCGGGAACTCCCACGAGCAGTACTTC
>TRBV30|.|.|TRBJ1-1
CAWRRGMNTEAFF
TGTGCCTGGAGACGTGGCATGAACACTGAAGCTTTCTTT
>TRBV23-1|once|.|TRBJ1-2
CASSQGALRGYTF
TGCGCCAGCAGTCAGGGGGCGCTTCGGGGCTACACCTTC
>TRBV7-2|.|TRBD2|TRBJ2-7
CASSRQTSVQNEQYF
TGTGCCAGCAGCCGCCAAACTAGCGTCCAGAACGAGCAGTACTTC
>TRBV7-9|once|.|TRBJ1-4
CASSSPRSTGREKLFF
TGTGCCAGCAGCTCCCCCAGATCCACAGGGCGGGAAAAACTGTTTTTT
>TRBV19|.|.|TRBJ1-1
CASSSSRAFF
TGTGCCAGTAGTAGTTCTCGGGCTTTCTTT
>TRBV6-2/TRBV6-3|.|.|TRBJ2-7
CASSEWRYEQYF
TGTGCCAGCAGTGAATGGAGATACGAGCAGTACTTC
>TRBV24-1|few|TRBD2|TRBJ2-3
CATSAGGTDTQYF
TGTGCCACCAGTGCGGGGGGAACAGATACGCAGTATTTT
>TRBV7-2|once|.|TRBJ2-7
CASSLVSQGYEQYF
TGTGCCAGCAGCTTAGTCTCACAGGGCTACGAGCAGTACTTC
>TRBV7-3|.|TRBD2|TRBJ2-3
CASSLGAGGPADTQYF
TGTGCCAGTAGCTTAGGGGCGGGAGGGCCCGCGGATACGCAGTATTTT
>TRBV20-1|.|.|TRBJ2-1
CSAGTYNEQFF
TGCAGTGCTGGAACGTACAATGAGCAGTTCTTC
>TRBV5-6|.|.|TRBJ1-3
CASSLRGGNTIYF
TGTGCCAGCAGCTTGAGGGGCGGAAACACCATATATTTT
>TRBV28|.|TRBD1|TRBJ2-7
CASSSTGSSYEQYF
TGTGCCAGCAGTTCGACAGGGAGTTCCTACGAGCAGTACTTC
>TRBV11-2|.|.|TRBJ2-1
CASRQTSGPSYNEQFF
TGTGCCAGCAGGCAAACATCCGGGCCTAGTTACAATGAGCAGTTCTTC
>TRBV19|once|.|TRBJ2-3
CASSIQGPDTQYF
TGTGCCAGTAGTATCCAGGGGCCAGATACGCAGTATTTT
>TRBV11-3|.|.|TRBJ1-3
CASSLETGPNTIYF
TGTGCCAGCAGCCTCGAGACAGGCCCAAACACCATATATTTT
>TRBV20-1|.|TRBD1|TRBJ1-5
CSARGQTSNQPQHF
TGCAGTGCTAGGGGACAGACTAGCAATCAGCCCCAGCATTTT
>TRBV20-1|.|.|TRBJ1-1
CSARGDGNTEAFF
TGCAGTGCTAGAGGGGACGGCAACACTGAAGCTTTCTTT
>TRBV11-2|.|.|TRBJ1-5
CASSLEGVNSNQPQHF
TGTGCCAGCAGCTTAGAAGGAGTTAATAGCAATCAGCCCCAGCATTTT
>TRBV7-9|few|.|TRBJ1-5
CASSLEGGHQPQHF
TGTGCCAGCAGCTTAGAAGGGGGTCATCAGCCCCAGCATTTT
>TRBV12-3/TRBV12-4|once|TRBD2|TRBJ2-1
CASTQRGRGRYNEQFF
TGTGCCAGCACCCAGCGGGGGCGGGGGAGGTACAATGAGCAGTTCTTC
>TRBV30|.|.|TRBJ1-1
CAWSVGMNTEAFF
TGTGCCTGGAGTGTGGGGATGAACACTGAAGCTTTCTTT
>TRBV5-1|few|.|TRBJ1-2
CASSLAGNYGYTF
TGCGCCAGCAGCTTGGCAGGGAACTATGGCTACACCTTC
>TRBV5-4|.|TRBD1|TRBJ2-2
CASSLDGQGAGELFF
TGTGCCAGCAGCTTGGATGGACAGGGGGCCGGGGAGCTGTTTTTT
>TRBV19|.|TRBD2|TRBJ2-3
CASGRVYTDTQYF
TGTGCCAGTGGGAGGGTATACACAGATACGCAGTATTTT
>TRBV7-2|.|TRBD1|TRBJ2-7
CASSPGQGVQYF
TGTGCCAGCAGCCCCGGGCAGGGGGTGCAGTACTTC
>TRBV6-5|few|.|TRBJ1-1
CASSYGDGVNTEAFF
TGTGCCAGCAGTTACGGGGACGGGGTGAACACTGAAGCTTTCTTT
>TRBV7-2|.|TRBD1|TRBJ1-1
CASSVQTGGITEAFF
TGTGCCAGCAGCGTTCAGACAGGGGGCATCACTGAAGCTTTCTTT
>TRBV10-3|.|.|TRBJ2-1
CAISESEGFSSNEQFF
TGTGCCATCAGTGAGTCGGAGGGATTTTCTAGTAATGAGCAGTTCTTC
>TRBV6-2/TRBV6-3|.|.|TRBJ1-5
CASSYLNRDQPQHF
TGTGCCAGCAGTTACTTGAACAGGGACCAGCCCCAGCATTTT
>TRBV11-3|.|TRBD2|TRBJ2-1
CASSLLGLAGSYNEQFF
TGTGCCAGCAGCTTACTGGGACTAGCGGGATCCTACAATGAGCAGTTCTTC
>TRBV11-3|.|TRBD1|TRBJ1-1
CASSPDRGTEAFF
TGTGCCAGCAGCCCGGACAGGGGGACTGAAGCTTTCTTT
>TRBV11-2|.|.|TRBJ1-2
CASSPDRDYGYTF
TGTGCCAGCAGCCCCGACAGAGACTATGGCTACACCTTC
>TRBV2|medium-sized|.|TRBJ1-5
CASSESRLQPQHF
TGTGCCAGCAGTGAATCCCGCCTCCAGCCCCAGCATTTT
>TRBV7-2|.|TRBD1|TRBJ2-7
CASSLRGPNSYEQYF
TGTGCCAGCAGCTTAAGGGGGCCGAACTCCTACGAGCAGTACTTC
>TRBV7-2|.|TRBD2|TRBJ2-3
CASSSGLAGTDTQYF
TGTGCCAGCAGCTCTGGACTAGCGGGGACAGATACGCAGTATTTT
>TRBV11-2|.|TRBD1|TRBJ1-6
CASSLRGLESSYNSPLHF
TGTGCCAGCAGCTTAAGGGGGCTGGAGAGCTCCTATAATTCACCCCTCCACTTT
>TRBV20-1|.|.|TRBJ2-7
CSARGVYEQYF
TGCAGTGCTAGAGGGGTTTACGAGCAGTACTTC
>TRBV6-1|few|TRBD1|TRBJ2-2
CASSPKPGQGYVGELFF
TGTGCCAGCAGTCCGAAACCGGGACAGGGGTATGTCGGGGAGCTGTTTTTT
>TRBV20-1|.|.|TRBJ1-2
CSATGWQTYGYTF
TGCAGTGCTACTGGGTGGCAGACTTATGGCTACACCTTC
>TRBV18|.|.|TRBJ2-1
CASSPGGGSSYNEQFF
TGTGCCAGCTCACCAGGGGGGGGCAGCTCCTACAATGAGCAGTTCTTC
>TRBV6-1|few|.|TRBJ1-5
CASRDGYNQPQHF
TGTGCCAGCCGTGACGGTTACAATCAGCCCCAGCATTTT
>TRBV2|.|TRBD1|TRBJ1-3
CASSPFGTGSGAGNTIYF
TGTGCCAGCAGTCCCTTCGGGACAGGGTCCGGAGCTGGAAACACCATATATTTT
>TRBV2|.|.|TRBJ1-1
CASSEGPWSSFF
TGTGCCAGCAGTGAAGGGCCGTGGAGTTCTTTCTTT
>TRBV4-1|once|.|TRBJ1-4
CASSQGGWGVNEKLFF
TGCGCCAGCAGCCAAGGGGGGTGGGGTGTTAATGAAAAACTGTTTTTT
>TRBV20-1|.|.|TRBJ2-7
CSAKVGTYEQYF
TGCAGTGCTAAGGTCGGTACCTACGAGCAGTACTTC
>TRBV5-6|few|TRBD1|TRBJ1-5
CASSSRTGKGPQHF
TGTGCCAGCAGCTCGCGGACAGGGAAGGGGCCCCAGCATTTT